Below are 9 T cell receptor beta chains sequenced from a single sample in a study of blood T cell repertoires in COVID-19. The table came from immunoSEQ multiplex PCR; TCRdb's copy has only in-frame clones and leaves some out. The data contain 210,000 or so clones, roughly 87% of them singletons. The sequenced sample consisted of PBMCs or T cells enriched from blood (not recorded which). The receptors were sampled from a young man who had recovered from COVID-19.

The rearrangement links TRBV6-5 to TRBJ2-5; 8 bases map to TRBD2. Losses at the gene ends were 0 bases for V and 8 bases for J; bases not matched to a gene: 11. The germline gives CDR1 MNHEY, CDR2 SVGAGI. The CDR3 spans 16 residues. The CDR3 loop reads CASSYSGSGIERTQYF. As DNA, the CDR3 is TGTGCCAGCAGTTACTCGGGTAGCGGGATAGAGAGAACCCAGTACTTC.

The chain is built from TRBV24-1 and TRBJ2-2; D is possibly TRBD1 (6 bases). V lost 9 bases to trimming and J lost 6 bases, with 22 bases between them. This CDR3 contains 16 residues. The germline V gene encodes CDR1 KGHDR and CDR2 SFDVKD. In DNA, the CDR3 is TGTGCCACCGACAGGTTAGGAACTTGTTATCCCGGGGAGCTGTTTTTT. It encodes CATDRLGTCYPGELFF.

This CDR3 reads CASSLPGNYGYTF. CDR3 in DNA: TGTGCCAGCAGCCTACCGGGGAACTATGGCTACACCTTC. The genes are TRBV7-9 and TRBJ1-2; D gene ambiguous. CDR1 is SEHNR, CDR2 FQNEAQ, per germline (reference sequence). This CDR3 is 13 amino acids long. Deletions cut 5 bases from V and 2 bases from J, with 9 bases between.

The chain employs TRBV12-3 or TRBV12-4 and TRBJ1-1; weak D call: TRBD1 (6 bases). The germline V and J ends were trimmed by 0 bases and 10 bases, with 9 bases remaining between them. The CDR3 length is 12 residues. CDR3 nucleotide sequence: TGTGCCAGCAGTTTAGCGGGGGCGGGAGCTTTCTTT. Translation gives CASSLAGAGAFF.

CDR3 sequence (DNA): TGTGCCAGCAGCCAATCGGACAGTTCTCGCTATGGCTACACCTTC. Protein product: CASSQSDSSRYGYTF. The rearrangement joins TRBV4-2 to TRBJ1-2; possible D gene TRBD1, 6 bases. Germline CDR1 and CDR2: LGHNA and YNFKEQ. Trimming took 2 bases from V and 4 from J, leaving 14 bases between them. The CDR3 is 15 residues long.

This sequence joins TRBV6-2 or TRBV6-3 and TRBJ2-2; 13 nucleotides align to TRBD2. CDR1 is MNHEY, CDR2 SVGEGT, per germline. The V segment lost 0 bases and the J segment 1 base; nucleotides outside the gene matches: 11. The length of the CDR3 is 21 residues. CDR3 loop: CASSYSPGLAGLNWNTGELFF. The CDR3 DNA sequence: TGTGCCAGCAGTTACTCTCCGGGACTAGCGGGACTGAATTGGAACACCGGGGAGCTGTTTTTT.

The V and J genes are TRBV7-8 and TRBJ2-7; D may be TRBD2 (5 bases). V was cut by 1 base and J by 2 bases, with 12 bases left in between. The CDR3 runs to 15 residues. Germline V gene sequence: CDR1 SGHVS, CDR2 FQNEAQ. CDR3 sequence (DNA): TGTGCCAGCAGCTTAGTGTGGACGGGGACCTACGAGCAGTACTTC. Its protein is CASSLVWTGTYEQYF.

The chain recombines TRBV28 with TRBJ2-2; 10 nucleotides agree with TRBD2. Losses at the gene ends were 4 bases for V and 1 base for J; bases not matched to a gene: 0. The length of the CDR3 is 15 residues. The germline CDR1 and CDR2 sequences are MDHEN and SYDVKM. CDR3: CASSSSGRNTGELFF. CDR3 sequence (DNA): TGTGCCAGCAGTTCTAGCGGGAGGAACACCGGGGAGCTGTTTTTT.

This clone has only one observation. This chain uses TRBV10-3 with TRBJ2-7, with a possible D match to TRBD2 (6 bases). V lost 7 bases and J 7 bases, leaving 11 bases between the germline ends. The CDR3 length is 11 residues. Looked up from germline, CDR1 is ENHRY and CDR2 is SYGVKD. DNA of the CDR3: TGTGCCATCACTGGGGGAGGAGAGCAGTACTTC. Its protein product is CAITGGGEQYF.